This T cell receptor beta chain was retrieved from a study of cytomegalovirus exposure and HLA in healthy donors. The assay was immunoSEQ multiplex PCR, and TCRdb's table has in-frame clones only and misses some. The data contain over 100,000 clones, around nine tenths of them seen just once; the ten biggest clones take up approximately 3.3%. This CDR3 has 15 amino acids. J was trimmed by 5 bases and V by 0 bases; bases with no gene match: 6. Germline V gene lookup returns CDR1 MNHNS and CDR2 SASEGT. The V gene is TRBV6-1, the J gene TRBJ2-5; 7 bases map to TRBD1. Sequencing was performed on PBMCs. The receptor's source is a man aged 25-40 years in good health and CMV-seronegative. CDR3 amino acids: CASSEARIRGETQYF. CDR3 sequence (DNA): TGTGCCAGCAGTGAAGCGCGGATCAGGGGGGAGACCCAGTACTTC.